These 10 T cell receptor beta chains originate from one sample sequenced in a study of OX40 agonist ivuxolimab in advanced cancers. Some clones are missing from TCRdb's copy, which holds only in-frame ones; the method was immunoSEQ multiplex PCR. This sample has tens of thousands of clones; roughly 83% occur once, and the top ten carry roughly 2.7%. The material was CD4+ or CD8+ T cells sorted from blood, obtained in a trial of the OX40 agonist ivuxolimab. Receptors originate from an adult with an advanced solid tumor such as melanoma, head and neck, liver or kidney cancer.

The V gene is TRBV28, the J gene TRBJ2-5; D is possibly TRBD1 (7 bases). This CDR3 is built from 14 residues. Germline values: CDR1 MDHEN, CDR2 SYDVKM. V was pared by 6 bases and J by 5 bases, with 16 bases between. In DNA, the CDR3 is TGTGCCAGCAGCAGCGCGGGACAGAGGGAGACCCAGTACTTC. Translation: CASSSAGQRETQYF.

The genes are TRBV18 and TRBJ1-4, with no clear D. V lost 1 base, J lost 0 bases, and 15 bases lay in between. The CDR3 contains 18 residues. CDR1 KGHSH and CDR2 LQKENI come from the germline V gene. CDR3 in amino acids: CASSPRTSRVATNEKLFF. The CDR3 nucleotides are TGTGCCAGCTCACCACGCACCTCCCGGGTTGCAACTAATGAAAAACTGTTTTTT. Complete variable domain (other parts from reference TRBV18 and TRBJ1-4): NAGVMQNPRHLVRRRGQEARLRCSPMKGHSHVYWYRQLPEEGLKFMVYLQKENIIDESGMPKERFSAEFPKEGPSILRIQQVVRGDSAAYFCASSPRTSRVATNEKLFFGSGTQLSVL.

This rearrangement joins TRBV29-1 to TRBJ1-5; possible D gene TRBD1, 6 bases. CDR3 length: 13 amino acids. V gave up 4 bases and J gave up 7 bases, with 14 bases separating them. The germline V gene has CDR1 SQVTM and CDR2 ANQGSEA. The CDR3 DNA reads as TGCAGCGTTGCTGAGACCCAGGGGCAGCCCCAGCATTTT. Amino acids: CSVAETQGQPQHF.

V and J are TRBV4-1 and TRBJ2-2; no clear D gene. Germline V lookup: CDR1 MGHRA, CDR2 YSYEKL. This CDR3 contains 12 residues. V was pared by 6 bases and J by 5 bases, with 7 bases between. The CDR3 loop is CASRVWTGELFF. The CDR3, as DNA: TGCGCCAGCAGGGTTTGGACCGGGGAGCTGTTTTTT.

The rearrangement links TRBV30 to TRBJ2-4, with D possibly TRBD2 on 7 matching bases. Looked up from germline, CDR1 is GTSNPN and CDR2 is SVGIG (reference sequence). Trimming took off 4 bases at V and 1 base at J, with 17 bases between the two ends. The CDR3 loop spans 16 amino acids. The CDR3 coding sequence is TGTGCCTGGAAGGGAAGGGGGGGTTCTGCCAAAAACATTCAGTACTTC. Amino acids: CAWKGRGGSAKNIQYF.

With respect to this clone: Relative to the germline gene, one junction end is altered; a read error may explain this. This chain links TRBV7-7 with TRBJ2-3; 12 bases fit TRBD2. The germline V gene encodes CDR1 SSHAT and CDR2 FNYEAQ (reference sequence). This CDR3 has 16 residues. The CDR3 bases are TGTGCTAGCAGCTTAAGAGGACTAGCGGGGTCAGATACGCAGTATTTT. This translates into CASSLRGLAGSDTQYF.

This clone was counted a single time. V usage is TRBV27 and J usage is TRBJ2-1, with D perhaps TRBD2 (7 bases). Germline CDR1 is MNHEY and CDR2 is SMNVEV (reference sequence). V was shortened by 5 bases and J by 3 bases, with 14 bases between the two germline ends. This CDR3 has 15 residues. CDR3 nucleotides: TGTGCCAGCAGTATCCGGGGGGCCGTCTACAATGAGCAGTTCTTC. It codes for CASSIRGAVYNEQFF.

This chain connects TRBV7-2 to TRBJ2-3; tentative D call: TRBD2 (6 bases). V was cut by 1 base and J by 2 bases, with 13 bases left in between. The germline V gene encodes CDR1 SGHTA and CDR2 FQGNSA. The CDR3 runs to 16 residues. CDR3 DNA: TGTGCCAGCAGCTTAGGGGACTTCTCTTACACAGATACGCAGTATTTT. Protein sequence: CASSLGDFSYTDTQYF.

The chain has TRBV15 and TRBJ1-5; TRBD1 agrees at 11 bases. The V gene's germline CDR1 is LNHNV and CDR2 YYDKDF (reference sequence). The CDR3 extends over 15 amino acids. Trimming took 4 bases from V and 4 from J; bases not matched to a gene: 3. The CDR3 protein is CATSKGQGGNQPQHF. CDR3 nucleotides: TGTGCCACCAGCAAGGGACAGGGGGGTAATCAGCCCCAGCATTTT.

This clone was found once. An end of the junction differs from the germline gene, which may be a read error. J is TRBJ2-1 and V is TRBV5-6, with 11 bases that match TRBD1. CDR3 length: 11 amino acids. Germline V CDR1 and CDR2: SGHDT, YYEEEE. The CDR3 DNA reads TGTGCCAGCAGCTGGACAGGGGGCTTGCTCTTC. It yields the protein CASSWTGGLLF.